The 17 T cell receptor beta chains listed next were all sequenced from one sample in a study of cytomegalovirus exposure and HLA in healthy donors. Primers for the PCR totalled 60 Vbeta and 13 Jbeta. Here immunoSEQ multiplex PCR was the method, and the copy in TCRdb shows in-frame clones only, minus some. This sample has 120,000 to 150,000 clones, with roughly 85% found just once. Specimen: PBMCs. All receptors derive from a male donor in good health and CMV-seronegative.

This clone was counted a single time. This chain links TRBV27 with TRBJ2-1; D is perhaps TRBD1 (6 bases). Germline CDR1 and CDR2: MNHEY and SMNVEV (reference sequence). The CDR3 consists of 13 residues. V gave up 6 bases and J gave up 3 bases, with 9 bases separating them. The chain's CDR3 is CASSLDSYNEQFF. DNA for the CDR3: TGTGCCAGCAGCCTGGACAGCTACAATGAGCAGTTCTTC.

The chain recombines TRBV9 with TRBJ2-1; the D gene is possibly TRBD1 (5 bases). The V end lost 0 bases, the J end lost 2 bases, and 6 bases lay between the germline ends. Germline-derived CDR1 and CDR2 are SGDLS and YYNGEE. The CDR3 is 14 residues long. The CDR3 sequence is CASSVEGPYNEQFF. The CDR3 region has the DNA TGTGCCAGCAGCGTAGAGGGGCCCTACAATGAGCAGTTCTTC.

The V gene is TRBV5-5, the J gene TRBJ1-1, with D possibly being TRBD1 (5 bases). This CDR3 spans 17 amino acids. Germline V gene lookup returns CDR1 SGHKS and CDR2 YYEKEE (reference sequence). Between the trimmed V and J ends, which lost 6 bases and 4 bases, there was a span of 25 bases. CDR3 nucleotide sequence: TGTGCCAGCACCGACGGAGGGCAGGGATTCTTGGTCACTGAAGCTTTCTTT. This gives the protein CASTDGGQGFLVTEAFF.

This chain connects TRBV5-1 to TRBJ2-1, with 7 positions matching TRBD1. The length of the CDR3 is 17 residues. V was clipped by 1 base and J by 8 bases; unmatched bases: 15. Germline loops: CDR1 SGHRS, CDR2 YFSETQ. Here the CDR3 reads CASSLTQQGPGSHEQFF. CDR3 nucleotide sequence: TGCGCCAGCAGCTTGACCCAACAGGGGCCAGGTTCCCATGAGCAGTTCTTC.

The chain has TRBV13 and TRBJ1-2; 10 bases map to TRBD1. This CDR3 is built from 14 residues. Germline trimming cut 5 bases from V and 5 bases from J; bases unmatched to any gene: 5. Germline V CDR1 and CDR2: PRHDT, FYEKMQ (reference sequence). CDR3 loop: CASSRGTGVYGYTF. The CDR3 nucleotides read TGTGCCAGCAGCAGGGGGACAGGGGTTTATGGCTACACCTTC.

CDR3 loop: CASSLGQYRGEQYF. The CDR3 DNA follows: TGTGCCAGCAGCTTAGGACAATACAGGGGCGAGCAGTACTTC. The V gene is TRBV7-8, the J gene TRBJ2-7; TRBD1 agrees at 7 bases. Germline assignment: CDR1 SGHVS and CDR2 FQNEAQ. V was pared by 1 base and J by 6 bases, with 6 bases of the junction left unmatched. The CDR3 is 14 residues long.

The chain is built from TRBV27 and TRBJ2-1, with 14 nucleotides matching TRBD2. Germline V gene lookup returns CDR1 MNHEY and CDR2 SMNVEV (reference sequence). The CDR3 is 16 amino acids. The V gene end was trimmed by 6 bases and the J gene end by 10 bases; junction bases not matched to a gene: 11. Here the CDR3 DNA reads TGTGCCAGCAGCCCTAAGACTAGCGGGGGGGCCGAGGAGCAGTTCTTC. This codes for CASSPKTSGGAEEQFF.

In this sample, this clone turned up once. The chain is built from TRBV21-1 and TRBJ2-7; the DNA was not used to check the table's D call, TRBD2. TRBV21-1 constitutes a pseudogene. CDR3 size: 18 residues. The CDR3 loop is CASSDSLAGGPPSYEQYF. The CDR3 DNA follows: TGTGCCAGCAGCGACAGTCTAGCGGGAGGGCCCCCTTCCTACGAGCAGTACTTC.

In DNA form, the CDR3 reads TGTGCCAGCAGGATCAATCTAGCGACCTACGAGCAGTACTTC. Translation: CASRINLATYEQYF. This sequence joins TRBV27 and TRBJ2-7; possibly TRBD2 for D (6 bases). The CDR3 has 14 residues. V dropped 6 bases and J dropped 2 bases, with 14 bases sitting between them. The V gene's germline CDR1 is MNHEY and CDR2 SMNVEV (reference sequence).

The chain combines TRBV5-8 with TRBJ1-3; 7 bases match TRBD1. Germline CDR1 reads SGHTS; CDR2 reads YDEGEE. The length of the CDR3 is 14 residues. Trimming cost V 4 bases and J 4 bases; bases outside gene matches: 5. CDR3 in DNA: TGTGCCAGCAGCCCGACAGGGAACGGAAACACCATATATTTT. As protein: CASSPTGNGNTIYF.

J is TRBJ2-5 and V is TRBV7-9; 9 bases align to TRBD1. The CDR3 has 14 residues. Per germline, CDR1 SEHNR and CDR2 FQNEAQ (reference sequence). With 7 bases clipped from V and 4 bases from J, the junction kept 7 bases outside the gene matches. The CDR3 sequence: CASTIQGAGETQYF. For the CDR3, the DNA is TGTGCCAGCACCATACAGGGGGCCGGAGAGACCCAGTACTTC.

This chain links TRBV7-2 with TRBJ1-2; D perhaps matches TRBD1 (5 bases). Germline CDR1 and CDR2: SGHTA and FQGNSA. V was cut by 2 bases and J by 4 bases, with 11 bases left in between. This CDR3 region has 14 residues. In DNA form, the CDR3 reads TGTGCCAGCAGCTTAAAGGGGCTCTCCTATGGCTACACCTTC. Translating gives CASSLKGLSYGYTF. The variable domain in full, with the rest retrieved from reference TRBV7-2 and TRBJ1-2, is GAGVSQSPSNKVTEKGKDVELRCDPISGHTALYWYRQSLGQGLEFLIYFQGNSAPDKSGLPSDRFSAERTGGSVSTLTIQRTQQEDSAVYLCASSLKGLSYGYTFGSGTRLTVV.

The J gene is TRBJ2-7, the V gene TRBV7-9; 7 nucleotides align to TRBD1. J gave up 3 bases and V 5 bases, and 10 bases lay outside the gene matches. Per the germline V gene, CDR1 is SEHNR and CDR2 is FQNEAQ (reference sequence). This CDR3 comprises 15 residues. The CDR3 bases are TGTGCCAGCAGCGGATCCTGGGACAGCCTCTACGAGCAGTACTTC. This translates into CASSGSWDSLYEQYF.

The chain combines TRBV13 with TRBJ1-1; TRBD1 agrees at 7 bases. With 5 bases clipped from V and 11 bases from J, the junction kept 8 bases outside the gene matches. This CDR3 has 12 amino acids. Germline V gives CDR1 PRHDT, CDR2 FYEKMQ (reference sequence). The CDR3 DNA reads TGTGCCAGCAGCACCTTAGCAGGGGGGGCTTTCTTT. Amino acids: CASSTLAGGAFF.

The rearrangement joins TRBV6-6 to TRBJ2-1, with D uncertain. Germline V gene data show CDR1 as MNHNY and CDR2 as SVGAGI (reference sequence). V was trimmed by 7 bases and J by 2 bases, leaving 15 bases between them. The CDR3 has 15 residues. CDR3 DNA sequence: TGTGCCAGCATCTCCTCGGCGGAGCCCTACAATGAGCAGTTCTTC. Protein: CASISSAEPYNEQFF.

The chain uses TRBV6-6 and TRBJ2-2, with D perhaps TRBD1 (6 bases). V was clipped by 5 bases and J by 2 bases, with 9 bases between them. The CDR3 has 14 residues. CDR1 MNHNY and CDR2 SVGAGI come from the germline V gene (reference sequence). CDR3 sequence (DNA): TGTGCCAGCAGTGTGGGACAAAACACCGGGGAGCTGTTTTTT. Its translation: CASSVGQNTGELFF.

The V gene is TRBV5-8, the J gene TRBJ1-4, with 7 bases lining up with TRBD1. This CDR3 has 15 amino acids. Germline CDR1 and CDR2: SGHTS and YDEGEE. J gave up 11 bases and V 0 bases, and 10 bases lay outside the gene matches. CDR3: CASSLVGTVGEKLFF. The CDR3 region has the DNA TGTGCCAGCAGCTTGGTTGGGACAGTGGGAGAGAAACTGTTTTTT.